Listed below are T cell receptor beta chains from one sample, sequenced in a study of identical twins. TCRdb independently ran MiXCR on the 5' RACE reads; one entry per CDR3 protein. The table has around 100,000 distinct CDR3 sequences, just under 6% seen once. Material: memory T cells sorted from blood. The receptors were gathered from a woman between 45 and 60 years old in good health. CDR3s include the opening cysteine and the closing phenylalanine or tryptophan. A D gene is named only where the DNA matches it firmly. Where a row states a size, it is once, few, many or the class of an expanded clone; other rows omit it.

v_gene,abundance,j_gene,d_gene,CDR3nt,CDR3aa
TRBV7-2,-,TRBJ1-3,-,TGTGCCAGCAGCACGACTTCTGGAAACACCATATATTTT,CASSTTSGNTIYF
TRBV6-1,many,TRBJ1-1,-,TGTGCCAGCAGTGAAGCATCAGGGTTCTCTGAAGCTTTCTTT,CASSEASGFSEAFF
TRBV19,few,TRBJ2-5,-,TGTGCCAGTCGGGGACCTCGCTCAGAGACCCAGTACTTC,CASRGPRSETQYF
TRBV5-6,many,TRBJ2-1,-,TGTGCCAGCAGCTTGTCCGCGGGGGCCCCTTACAATGAGCAGTTCTTC,CASSLSAGAPYNEQFF
TRBV7-9,many,TRBJ2-7,-,TGTGCCAGCAGCCCTGTCGGTGTTTCCTACGAGCAGTACTTC,CASSPVGVSYEQYF
TRBV24-1,many,TRBJ2-1,TRBD2,TGTGCCACCAGTGAGGGGACTAGCGGAACGGAGCAGTTCTTC,CATSEGTSGTEQFF
TRBV5-1,many,TRBJ2-7,TRBD1,TGCGCCAGCAGCGTGGGACAGGGGGAGCGAGAGCAGTACTTC,CASSVGQGEREQYF
TRBV10-2,many,TRBJ2-4,-,TGCGCCAGCAGTGAAACTCAGGGGGCCAAAAACATTCAGTACTTC,CASSETQGAKNIQYF
TRBV6-5,many,TRBJ1-1,-,TGTGCCAGCAGTTACCGGGGCCAGGGTCGTACTGAAGCTTTCTTT,CASSYRGQGRTEAFF
TRBV5-1,many,TRBJ2-1,TRBD2,TGCGCCAGCAGCTTGGTGCGGCTACTAGCGGGGGACGACAATGAGCAGTTCTTC,CASSLVRLLAGDDNEQFF
TRBV19,few,TRBJ1-1,-,TGTGCCAGTAGTTTGGACGGAGGAACTGAAGCTTTCTTT,CASSLDGGTEAFF
TRBV15,many,TRBJ2-3,-,TGTGCCACCAGCAGAGGAGCCCTATCAGATACGCAGTATTTT,CATSRGALSDTQYF
TRBV20-1,many,TRBJ2-1,-,TGCAGTGCCTGGGGCTCCTACAATGAGCAGTTCTTC,CSAWGSYNEQFF
TRBV20-1,many,TRBJ2-5,TRBD2,TGCAGTGCTAGGGCGGGAGGCGCGGGTGAGACCCAGTACTTC,CSARAGGAGETQYF
TRBV11-2,many,TRBJ2-2,-,TGTGCCAGCACCCTGGGAGGAGGCCTGAACACCGGGGAGCTGTTTTTT,CASTLGGGLNTGELFF
TRBV29-1,many,TRBJ2-5,-,TGCAGCGTTGTTGTTGGAGGCGCAGAGACCCAGTACTTC,CSVVVGGAETQYF
TRBV4-2,many,TRBJ1-5,-,TGTGCCAGCAGCCAAGATGTCGCAGCCAATCAGCCCCAGCATTTT,CASSQDVAANQPQHF
TRBV15,many,TRBJ2-2,TRBD1,TGTGCCACCAGCACTAGAGGGGGCCACACCGGGGAGCTGTTTTTT,CATSTRGGHTGELFF
TRBV20-1,-,TRBJ2-5,TRBD1,TGCAGTGCTAGTCTAACAGGGGGTAACCAAGAGACCCAGTACTTC,CSASLTGGNQETQYF
TRBV19,few,TRBJ2-3,-,TGTGCCAGTACCCTGGGAGGGGGATCGGGCACAGATACGCAGTATTTT,CASTLGGGSGTDTQYF
TRBV5-1,many,TRBJ2-5,TRBD2,TGCGCCAGCAGCTTGGATATTCGACGGACTAGCGGGATGGAGACCCAGTACTTC,CASSLDIRRTSGMETQYF
TRBV3-1,many,TRBJ2-5,TRBD2,TGTGCCAGCAGCCAAGGTCAAAGCGGGAGCGTGAGGAAGACCCAGTACTTC,CASSQGQSGSVRKTQYF